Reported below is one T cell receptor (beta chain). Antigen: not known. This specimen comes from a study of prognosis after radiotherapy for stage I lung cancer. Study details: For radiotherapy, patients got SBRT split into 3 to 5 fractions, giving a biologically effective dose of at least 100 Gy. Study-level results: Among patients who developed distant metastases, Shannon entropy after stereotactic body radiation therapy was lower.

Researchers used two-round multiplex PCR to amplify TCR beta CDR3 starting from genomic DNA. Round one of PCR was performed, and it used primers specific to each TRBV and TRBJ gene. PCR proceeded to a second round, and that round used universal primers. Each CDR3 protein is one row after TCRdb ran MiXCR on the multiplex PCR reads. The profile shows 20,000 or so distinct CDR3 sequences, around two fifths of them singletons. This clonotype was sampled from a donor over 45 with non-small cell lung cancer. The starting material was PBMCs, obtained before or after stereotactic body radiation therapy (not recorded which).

The CDR3 spells CASSVAPPGQGTAGELFF. CDR3 DNA: TGCGCCAGCAGCGTTGCGCCGCCGGGACAGGGAACCGCCGGGGAGCTGTTTTTT. This chain links TRBV5-1 with TRBJ2-2, with 9 nucleotides matching TRBD1. This CDR3 spans 18 amino acids. Losses at the gene ends were 4 bases for V and 6 bases for J; bases not matched to a gene: 16. From germline, CDR1 is SGHRS and CDR2 YFSETQ.